This record concerns one TCR beta chain sequence. The CDR3 contains 16 residues. Per germline, CDR1 MDHEN and CDR2 SYDVKM. The ends were cut back, 5 bases at V and 1 base at J, with 15 bases in the middle. The method was immunoSEQ multiplex PCR; TCRdb's version includes in-frame clones alone and lacks a portion of them. The data hold about 32,000 clones, with 89% observed a single time. This entry comes from a study of T cell changes during pregnancy in multiple sclerosis. The specimen was CD8+ T cells from peripheral blood mononuclear cells, collected in the third trimester of pregnancy. The TCR sequence derives from a female donor with multiple sclerosis, enrolled in a pregnancy study. The chain has TRBV28 and TRBJ1-5, with D uncertain. The CDR3 protein is CASSVLRDTSNQPQHF. DNA of the CDR3: TGTGCCAGCAGTGTCCTCCGGGATACCAGCAATCAGCCCCAGCATTTT.